What follows describes a single T cell receptor (beta chain). Antigen: not known. TCRdb's table, derived via immunoSEQ multiplex PCR, lists solely in-frame clones and lacks some. The profile shows under 55,000 clones, around 80% of them singletons. The data were obtained in a study of memory CD4+ T cells and cytomegalovirus serostatus. Study in general: This sample comes from healthy Belgian adults, several CMV seropositive, 24 seronegative. General observations from the study: Suggested: most of the CMV-linked TCR signature lies in CD4+ memory cells. Each of 67 CMV-associated TCRbeta sequences occurred in one to five individuals.

Single viable CD3+CD4+CD8-CD45RO+ cells were sorted as the memory CD4+ T cells. After thawing, CD4+ T cells were positively selected. The CDR3 has 16 residues. Germline CDR1 is MNHEY and CDR2 is SMNVEV (reference sequence). Deletions cut 0 bases from V and 6 bases from J, with 17 bases between. The chain is built from TRBV27 and TRBJ1-2; D is possibly TRBD1 (5 bases). The sequenced material came from memory CD4+ T cells from blood. The clonotype was recovered from an adult in good health and CMV-seropositive. The CDR3 DNA sequence: TGTGCCAGCAGTTTATCCCTGACAGCTCAAGGCAATGGCTACACCTTC. Translating it yields CASSLSLTAQGNGYTF.